This T cell receptor (beta chain) was sequenced during a study of cytomegalovirus exposure and HLA in healthy donors. The PCR employed 60 Vbeta primers together with 13 Jbeta primers. TCRdb's copy holds only in-frame clones and misses some; the assay was immunoSEQ multiplex PCR. The table has roughly 120,000 clones, around four fifths seen once. V dropped 1 base and J dropped 3; count of bases not matched to a gene: 6. The CDR3 sequence is 16 residues long. Germline values: CDR1 LNHDA, CDR2 SQIVND (reference sequence). The rearrangement links TRBV19 to TRBJ2-3, with TRBD1 matching over 8 bases. The sequence was collected from a woman aged 55-75 years in good health and CMV-seropositive. The specimen was PBMCs. CDR3 in amino acids: CASSIAGGGSTDTQYF. For the CDR3, the DNA is TGTGCCAGTAGTATAGCAGGGGGCGGTTCGACAGATACGCAGTATTTT.